This TCR beta chain was retrieved from a study of control samples from healthy donors and cancer patients. Clones were sequenced by immunoSEQ multiplex PCR, and TCRdb holds only the in-frame ones, with some missing. The sample has 400,000 to 450,000 clones, around nine tenths seen once. This CDR3 has 14 amino acids. Per the germline V gene, CDR1 is SGHRS and CDR2 is YFSETQ. Trimming took 5 bases from V and 0 from J; bases not matched to a gene: 4. This TCR came from a man aged 40-50 years with head and neck cancer. This chain links TRBV5-1 with TRBJ2-5; 7 nucleotides line up with TRBD2. Sequenced: PBMCs. The CDR3 nucleotides read TGCGCCAGCAGGGGAGGGAAGGACCAAGAGACCCAGTACTTC. Translation: CASRGGKDQETQYF. Full variable domain (remainder filled in from reference TRBV5-1 and TRBJ2-5): KAGVTQTPRYLIKTRGQQVTLSCSPISGHRSVSWYQQTPGQGLQFLFEYFSETQRNKGNFPGRFSGRQFSNSRSEMNVSTLELGDSALYLCASRGGKDQETQYFGPGTRLLVL.